This TCR beta chain was identified during a study of regulatory T cells in long-lasting Graves disease. Building the TCR beta libraries relied on iRepertoire HTBI primers, and CDR3 regions underwent Arm-PCR. TCRdb reprocessed the multiplex PCR reads via MiXCR and lists one record per CDR3 protein. The sample records about 660,000 distinct CDR3 sequences, 25% to 35% being singletons. Indicated time point: persistent/refractory GD, antithyroid drugs over 5 years with positive TRAb. The TCR library was prepared using RNA isolated from PBMCs. The CDR3 is made up of 17 amino acids. The V segment lost 5 bases and the J segment 3 bases; nucleotides outside the gene matches: 15. Germline loops: CDR1 SGHDN, CDR2 FVKESK.

This specimen consisted of peripheral blood mononuclear cells (PBMCs), obtained when the disease was refractory, from a patient treated with antithyroid drugs. This receptor was obtained from a female donor with Graves disease. V and J are TRBV14 and TRBJ2-7; 8 nucleotides match TRBD2. The CDR3: CASSYPSRSGSFYEQYF. The CDR3 DNA reads TGTGCCAGCAGCTACCCCTCGAGGAGCGGGAGTTTCTACGAGCAGTACTTC.